This entry is about one TCR beta chain. The data derive from a study of T cell changes during pregnancy in multiple sclerosis. The CDR3 spans 19 residues. The J segment lost 1 base and the V segment lost 4 bases, leaving 17 bases of the junction unmatched. The germline CDR1 and CDR2 sequences are SGHTA and FQGNSA. Measured with immunoSEQ multiplex PCR; TCRdb has only the in-frame clones, and not every one. The sample yields approximately 50,000 clones, 80% to 95% seen once. This sequence joins TRBV7-2 and TRBJ1-1, with 8 bases matching TRBD1. This TCR came from a female donor with multiple sclerosis, enrolled in a pregnancy study. This specimen consisted of CD4+ T cells from peripheral blood mononuclear cells, obtained after pregnancy. The CDR3 loop is CASSSSSRRDRSRNTEAFF. As DNA, the CDR3 is TGTGCCAGCAGCTCGTCTAGCCGCCGGGACAGGAGTCGGAACACTGAAGCTTTCTTT.